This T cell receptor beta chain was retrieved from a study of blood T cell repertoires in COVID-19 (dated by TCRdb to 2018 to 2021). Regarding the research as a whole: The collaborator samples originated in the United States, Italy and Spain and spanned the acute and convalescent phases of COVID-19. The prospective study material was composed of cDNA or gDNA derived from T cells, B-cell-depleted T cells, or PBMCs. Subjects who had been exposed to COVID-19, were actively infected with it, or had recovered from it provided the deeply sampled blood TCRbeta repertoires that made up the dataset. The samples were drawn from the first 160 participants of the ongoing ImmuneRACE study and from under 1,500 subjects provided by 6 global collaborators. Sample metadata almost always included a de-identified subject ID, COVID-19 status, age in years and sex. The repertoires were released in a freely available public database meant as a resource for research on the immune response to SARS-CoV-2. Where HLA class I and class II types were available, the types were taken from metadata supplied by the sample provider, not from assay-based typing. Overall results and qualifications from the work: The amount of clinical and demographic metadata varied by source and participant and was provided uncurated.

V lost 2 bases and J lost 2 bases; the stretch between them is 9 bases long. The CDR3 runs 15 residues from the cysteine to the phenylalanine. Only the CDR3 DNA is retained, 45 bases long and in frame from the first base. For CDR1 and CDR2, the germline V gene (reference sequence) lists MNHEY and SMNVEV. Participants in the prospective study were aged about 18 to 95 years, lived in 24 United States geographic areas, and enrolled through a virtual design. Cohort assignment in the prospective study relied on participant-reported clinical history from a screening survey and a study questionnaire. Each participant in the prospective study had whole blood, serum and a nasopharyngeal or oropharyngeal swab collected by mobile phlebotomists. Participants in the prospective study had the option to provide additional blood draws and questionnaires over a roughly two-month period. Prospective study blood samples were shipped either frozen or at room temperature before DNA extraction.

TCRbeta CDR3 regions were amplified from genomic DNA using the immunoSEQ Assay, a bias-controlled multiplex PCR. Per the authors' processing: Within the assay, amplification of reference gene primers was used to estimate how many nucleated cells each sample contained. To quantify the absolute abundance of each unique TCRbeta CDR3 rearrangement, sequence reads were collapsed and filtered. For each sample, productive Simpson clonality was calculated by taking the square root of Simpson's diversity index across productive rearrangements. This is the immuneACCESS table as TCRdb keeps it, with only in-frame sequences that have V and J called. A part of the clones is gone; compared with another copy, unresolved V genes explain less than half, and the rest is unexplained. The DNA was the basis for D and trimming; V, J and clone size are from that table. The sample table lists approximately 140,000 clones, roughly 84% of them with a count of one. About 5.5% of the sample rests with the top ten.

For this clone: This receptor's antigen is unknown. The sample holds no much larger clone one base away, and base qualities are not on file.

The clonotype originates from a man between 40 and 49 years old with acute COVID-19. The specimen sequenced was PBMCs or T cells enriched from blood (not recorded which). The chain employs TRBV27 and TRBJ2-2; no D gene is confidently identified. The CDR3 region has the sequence CASSLNGVNTGELFF. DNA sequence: TGTGCCAGCAGTTTAAATGGAGTTAACACCGGGGAGCTGTTTTTT.